The rows below give T cell receptor beta chains drawn from one sample of a study of blood T cells in healthy people across ages. One entry per CDR3 protein results from TCRdb running MiXCR on the 5' RACE reads. The data show 1,300,000 or so distinct CDR3 sequences, around 59% seen once. Sequenced input: blood. Source of these receptors: a man between 18 and 35 years old in good health. Both conserved end residues are part of each CDR3. A D gene is named only where the DNA matches it firmly. Clone size is stated in some rows and not others, as once, few, many or a class when expanded.

d_gene	j_gene	abundance	v_gene	CDR3aa	CDR3nt
-	TRBJ1-5	-	TRBV4-1	CASSLLRGSGQDNQPQHF	TGCGCCAGCAGCCTCCTCCGAGGCTCGGGGCAGGATAATCAGCCCCAGCATTTT
-	TRBJ1-4	-	TRBV7-8	CASSPSAENLFF	TGTGCCAGCAGCCCGAGCGCCGAAAACCTGTTTTTT
-	TRBJ1-2	-	TRBV7-9	CASYSPNYGYTF	TGTGCCAGCTACTCCCCCAACTATGGCTACACCTTC
TRBD1	TRBJ1-4	few	TRBV5-1	CASSLDGTDVEFF	TGCGCCAGCAGCTTGGATGGGACAGACGTGGAGTTTTTT
-	TRBJ1-6	-	TRBV27	CASRRDNFNSPLHF	TGTGCCAGCAGGCGGGATAATTTCAATTCACCCCTCCACTTT
-	TRBJ2-1	few	TRBV20-1	CSAISTASSYNEQFF	TGCAGTGCTATAAGTACGGCGAGCTCCTACAATGAGCAGTTCTTC
-	TRBJ2-2	-	TRBV3-1	CASSQAVGGPGELFF	TGTGCCAGCAGCCAAGCTGTCGGGGGCCCAGGGGAGCTGTTTTTT
TRBD2	TRBJ2-5	-	TRBV20-1	CSAVHGTSGRRTETQCF	TGCAGTGCGGTACACGGGACTAGCGGGAGACGCACGGAGACCCAGTGCTTC
-	TRBJ1-2	-	TRBV6-6	CASSRNIPGYGYTF	TGTGCCAGCAGCCGAAACATTCCAGGGTATGGCTACACCTTC
TRBD1	TRBJ1-2	-	TRBV5-6	CASSLLDRAEDYGYTF	TGTGCCAGCAGCTTACTGGACAGGGCGGAGGACTATGGCTACACCTTC
TRBD1	TRBJ1-6	-	TRBV12-3/TRBV12-4	CASSSTGGDSPLHF	TGTGCCAGCAGTTCGACAGGGGGTGATTCACCCCTCCACTTT
TRBD1	TRBJ2-1	-	TRBV4-1	CASAPGTGGHEQFF	TGCGCCAGCGCACCCGGGACAGGGGGCCATGAGCAGTTCTTC
-	TRBJ1-5	few	TRBV25-1	CASSDRPGVEPQHF	TGTGCCAGCAGTGATAGACCTGGGGTAGAGCCCCAGCATTTT
TRBD1	TRBJ2-7	few	TRBV5-1	CASSLAVDRIYEQYF	TGCGCCAGCAGCTTGGCCGTGGACAGGATCTACGAGCAGTACTTC
TRBD1	TRBJ2-7	few	TRBV4-3	CASSHTTGTGYEQYF	TGCGCCAGCAGCCATACGACCGGGACAGGTTACGAGCAGTACTTC
TRBD2	TRBJ2-5	-	TRBV28	CASSLSEAGAQETQYF	TGTGCCAGCAGTTTATCGGAAGCGGGAGCACAAGAGACCCAGTACTTC
TRBD2	TRBJ2-1	-	TRBV4-3	CASSPGVAGGLVENEQFF	TGCGCCAGCAGCCCCGGAGTAGCGGGGGGGCTGGTGGAGAATGAGCAGTTCTTC
TRBD1	TRBJ1-1	-	TRBV7-9	CAGSSDRGVRTEAFF	TGTGCCGGCAGCTCCGACAGGGGGGTTAGAACTGAAGCTTTCTTT
TRBD1	TRBJ2-1	-	TRBV29-1	CSVMTGSVNEQFF	TGCAGCGTCATGACAGGGTCAGTCAATGAGCAGTTCTTC
TRBD1	TRBJ2-7	-	TRBV11-1	CASSPRQGVGEQYF	TGTGCCAGCAGCCCACGACAGGGGGTTGGCGAGCAGTACTTC
-	TRBJ2-7	many	TRBV28	CASSADSSYEQYF	TGTGCCAGCAGTGCGGACAGCTCCTACGAGCAGTACTTC
-	TRBJ2-5	-	TRBV2	CASTDQGPEYQETQYF	TGTGCCAGCACCGATCAGGGTCCAGAGTACCAAGAGACCCAGTACTTC
TRBD1	TRBJ2-1	-	TRBV5-1	CASSQTGPINEQFF	TGCGCCAGCAGCCAGACAGGGCCTATCAATGAGCAGTTCTTC
TRBD2	TRBJ2-2	-	TRBV7-9	CASSPDLGGIATGELFF	TGTGCCAGCAGCCCTGACCTCGGGGGGATAGCGACCGGGGAGCTGTTTTTT
-	TRBJ2-7	-	TRBV6-5	CASSYVRTGSYEQYF	TGTGCCAGCAGTTATGTGAGAACAGGTTCCTACGAGCAGTACTTC
-	TRBJ2-4	-	TRBV27	CASSPRTSPVAQYF	TGTGCCAGCAGTCCACGAACTAGCCCCGTCGCGCAGTACTTC
-	TRBJ1-5	few	TRBV25-1	CASSDGGLQPQHF	TGTGCCAGCAGTGATGGGGGACTTCAGCCCCAGCATTTT
TRBD2	TRBJ2-1	few	TRBV7-9	CASSPAGYYNEQFF	TGTGCCAGCAGCCCAGCGGGGTATTACAATGAGCAGTTCTTC
-	TRBJ2-3	few	TRBV6-2/TRBV6-3	CASSTTTTTDTQYF	TGTGCCAGCAGTACTACGACAACGACAGATACGCAGTATTTT